This T cell receptor (beta chain) was found in a study of blood T cell repertoires in COVID-19. Study summary: T cells, B-cell-depleted T cells, or PBMCs provided the cDNA or gDNA that served as material.

Germline-derived CDR1 and CDR2 are LNHDA and SQIVND (reference sequence). V lost 6 bases to trimming and J lost 2 bases; unmatched junction nucleotides: 7. The CDR3 has 15 amino acids. This clone has a single count. TCRdb's table, derived via immunoSEQ multiplex PCR, lists solely in-frame clones and lacks some. The data contain around 280,000 clones, roughly 86% of them seen just once; the ten biggest clones take up around 1.2%. This sequence originates from a man in his sixties or seventies with acute or convalescent COVID-19. The source material was peripheral blood. V and J are TRBV19 and TRBJ2-3; TRBD1 agrees at 8 bases. The CDR3 DNA is TGTGCCAGTAGATCCGGACAGGGCTACACAGATACGCAGTATTTT. The encoded protein is CASRSGQGYTDTQYF.